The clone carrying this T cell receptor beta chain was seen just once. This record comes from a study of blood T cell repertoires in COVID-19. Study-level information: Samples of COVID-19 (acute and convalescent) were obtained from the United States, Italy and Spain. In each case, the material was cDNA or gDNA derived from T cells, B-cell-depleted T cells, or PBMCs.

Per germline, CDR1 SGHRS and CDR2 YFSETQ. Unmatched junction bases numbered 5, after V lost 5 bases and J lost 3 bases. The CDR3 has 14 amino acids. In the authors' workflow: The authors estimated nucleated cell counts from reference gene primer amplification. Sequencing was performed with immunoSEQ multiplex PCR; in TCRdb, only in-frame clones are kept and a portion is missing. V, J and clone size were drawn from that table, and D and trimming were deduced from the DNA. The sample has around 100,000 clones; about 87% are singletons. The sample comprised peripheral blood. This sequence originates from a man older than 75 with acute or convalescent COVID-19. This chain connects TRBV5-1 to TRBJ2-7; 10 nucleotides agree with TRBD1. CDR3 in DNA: TGCGCCAGCAGTTTAGGACAGGGGGTCTACGAGCAGTACTTC. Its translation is CASSLGQGVYEQYF. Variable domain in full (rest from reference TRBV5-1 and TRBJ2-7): KAGVTQTPRYLIKTRGQQVTLSCSPISGHRSVSWYQQTPGQGLQFLFEYFSETQRNKGNFPGRFSGRQFSNSRSEMNVSTLELGDSALYLCASSLGQGVYEQYFGPGTRLTVT.